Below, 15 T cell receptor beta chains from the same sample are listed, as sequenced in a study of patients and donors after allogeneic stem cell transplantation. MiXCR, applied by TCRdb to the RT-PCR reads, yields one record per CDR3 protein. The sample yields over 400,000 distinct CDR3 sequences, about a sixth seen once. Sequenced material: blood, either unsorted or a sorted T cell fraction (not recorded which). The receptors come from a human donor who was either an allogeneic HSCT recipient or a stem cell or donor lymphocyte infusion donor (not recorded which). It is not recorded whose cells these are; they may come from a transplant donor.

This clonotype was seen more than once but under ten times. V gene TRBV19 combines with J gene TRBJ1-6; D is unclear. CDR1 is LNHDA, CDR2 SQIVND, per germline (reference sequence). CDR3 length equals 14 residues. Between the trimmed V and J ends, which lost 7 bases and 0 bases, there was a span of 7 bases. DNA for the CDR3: TGTGCCAGTATTGGGAACTCCTATAATTCACCCCTCCACTTT. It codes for CASIGNSYNSPLHF.

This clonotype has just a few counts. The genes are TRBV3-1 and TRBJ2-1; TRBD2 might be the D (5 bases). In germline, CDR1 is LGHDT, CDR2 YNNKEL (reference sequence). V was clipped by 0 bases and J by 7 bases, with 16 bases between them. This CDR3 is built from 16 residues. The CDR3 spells CASSQDWASLLNEQFF. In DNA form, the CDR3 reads TGTGCCAGCAGCCAAGATTGGGCTAGCCTGCTTAATGAGCAGTTCTTC.

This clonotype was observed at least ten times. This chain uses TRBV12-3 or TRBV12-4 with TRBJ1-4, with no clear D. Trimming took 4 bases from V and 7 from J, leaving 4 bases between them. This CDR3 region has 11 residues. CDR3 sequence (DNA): TGTGCCAGCAGTTCTCGTGAAAAACTGTTTTTT. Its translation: CASSSREKLFF.

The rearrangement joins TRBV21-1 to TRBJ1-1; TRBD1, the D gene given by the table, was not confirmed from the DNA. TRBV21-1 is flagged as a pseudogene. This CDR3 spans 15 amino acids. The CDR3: CASSISSGVDTEAFF. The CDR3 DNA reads TGTGCCAGCAGCATTTCATCAGGGGTGGACACTGAAGCTTTCTTT.

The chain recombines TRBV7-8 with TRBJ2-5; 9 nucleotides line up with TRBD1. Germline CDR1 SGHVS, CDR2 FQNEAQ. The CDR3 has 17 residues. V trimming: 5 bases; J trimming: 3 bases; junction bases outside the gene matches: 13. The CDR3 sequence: CASSRAGTGRSKETQYF. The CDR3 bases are TGTGCCAGCAGCCGAGCCGGGACAGGGAGGTCCAAAGAGACCCAGTACTTC.

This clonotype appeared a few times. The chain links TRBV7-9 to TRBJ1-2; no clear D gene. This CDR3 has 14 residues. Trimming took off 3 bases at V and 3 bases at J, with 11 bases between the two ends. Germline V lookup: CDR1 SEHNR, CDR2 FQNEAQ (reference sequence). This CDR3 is CASSFSGTHYGYTF. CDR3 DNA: TGTGCCAGCAGCTTTTCGGGAACCCACTATGGCTACACCTTC.

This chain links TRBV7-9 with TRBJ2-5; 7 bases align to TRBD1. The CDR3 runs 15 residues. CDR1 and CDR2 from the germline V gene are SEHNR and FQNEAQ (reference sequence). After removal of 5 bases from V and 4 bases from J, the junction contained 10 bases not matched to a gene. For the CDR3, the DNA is TGTGCCAGCAGCGAAGAAACAGGGGAAGGAGAGACCCAGTACTTC. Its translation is CASSEETGEGETQYF.

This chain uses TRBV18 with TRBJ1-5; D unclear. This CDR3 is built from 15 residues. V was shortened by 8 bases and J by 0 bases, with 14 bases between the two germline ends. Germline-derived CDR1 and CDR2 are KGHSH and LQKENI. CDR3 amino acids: CASSPRGDSNQPQHF. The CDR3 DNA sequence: TGTGCCAGCAGCCCACGAGGAGATAGCAATCAGCCCCAGCATTTT.

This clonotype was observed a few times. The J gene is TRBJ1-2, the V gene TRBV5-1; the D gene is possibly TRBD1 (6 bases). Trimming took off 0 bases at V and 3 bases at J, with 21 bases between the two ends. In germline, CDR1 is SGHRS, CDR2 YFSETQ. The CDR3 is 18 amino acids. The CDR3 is CASSLAPKRTETDYGYTF. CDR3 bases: TGCGCCAGCAGCTTGGCCCCAAAAAGGACAGAGACTGACTATGGCTACACCTTC. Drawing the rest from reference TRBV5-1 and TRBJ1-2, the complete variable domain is KAGVTQTPRYLIKTRGQQVTLSCSPISGHRSVSWYQQTPGQGLQFLFEYFSETQRNKGNFPGRFSGRQFSNSRSEMNVSTLELGDSALYLCASSLAPKRTETDYGYTFGSGTRLTVV.

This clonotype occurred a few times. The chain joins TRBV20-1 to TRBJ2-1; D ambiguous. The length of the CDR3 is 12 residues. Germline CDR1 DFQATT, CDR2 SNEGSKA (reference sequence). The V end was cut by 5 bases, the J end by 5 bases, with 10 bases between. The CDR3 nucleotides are TGCAGTGCTTCAATCCTGGACAATGAGCAGTTCTTC. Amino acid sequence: CSASILDNEQFF.

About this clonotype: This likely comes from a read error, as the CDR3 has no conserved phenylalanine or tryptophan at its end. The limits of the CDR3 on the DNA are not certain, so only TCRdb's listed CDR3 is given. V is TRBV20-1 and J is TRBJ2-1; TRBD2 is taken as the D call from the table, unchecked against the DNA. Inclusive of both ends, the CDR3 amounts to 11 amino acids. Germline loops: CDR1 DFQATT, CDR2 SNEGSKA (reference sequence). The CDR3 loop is CSARLGSSGRN.

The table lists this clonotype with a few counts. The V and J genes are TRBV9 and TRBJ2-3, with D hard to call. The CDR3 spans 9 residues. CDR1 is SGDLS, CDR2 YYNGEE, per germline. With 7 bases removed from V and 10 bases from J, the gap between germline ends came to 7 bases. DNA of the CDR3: TGTGCCAGCGGTGCGGCGCAGTATTTT. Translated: CASGAAQYF.

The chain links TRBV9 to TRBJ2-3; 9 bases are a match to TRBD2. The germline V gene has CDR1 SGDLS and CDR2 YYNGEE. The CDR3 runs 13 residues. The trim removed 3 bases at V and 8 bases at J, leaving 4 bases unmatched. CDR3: CASSAPTSGTQYF. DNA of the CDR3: TGTGCCAGCAGCGCCCCGACTAGCGGTACGCAGTATTTT.

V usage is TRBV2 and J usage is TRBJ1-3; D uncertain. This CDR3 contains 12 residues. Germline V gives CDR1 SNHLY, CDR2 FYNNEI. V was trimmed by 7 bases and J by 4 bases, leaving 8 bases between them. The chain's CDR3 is CASTQAGNTIYF. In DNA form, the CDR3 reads TGTGCCAGCACCCAGGCCGGAAACACCATATATTTT.

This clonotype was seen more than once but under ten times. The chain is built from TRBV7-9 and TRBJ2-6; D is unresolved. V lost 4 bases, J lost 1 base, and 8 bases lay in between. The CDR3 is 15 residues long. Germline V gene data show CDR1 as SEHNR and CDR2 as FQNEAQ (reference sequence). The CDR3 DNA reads TGTGCCAGCAGCTCCCTTCGGTCTGGGGCCAACGTCCTGACTTTC. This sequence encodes CASSSLRSGANVLTF.